A selection of T cell receptor beta chains follows, all from one sample in a study of radiation and T cells in renal cell carcinoma. Clones were sequenced by immunoSEQ multiplex PCR, and TCRdb holds only the in-frame ones, with some missing. The table shows some 100,000 clones, with 82% occurring only once. This specimen consisted of blood, obtained from a patient whose treatment included radiotherapy and nephrectomy. These receptors were obtained from a man between 60 and 70 years old with renal cell carcinoma. CDR3s include the opening cysteine and the closing phenylalanine or tryptophan. A D gene is named only where the DNA matches it firmly. Clone size is stated in some rows and not others, as once, few, many or a class when expanded.

size	D	V	J	DNA	CDR3
once	NA	TRBV28	TRBJ2-5	TGTGCCAGCAGTTTGGAGAGCGGCCCCCAAGAGACCCAGTACTTC	CASSLESGPQETQYF
NA	NA	TRBV7-9	TRBJ1-2	TGTGCCAGCAGCTTAGATCCAGTTGGCGGCTACACCTTC	CASSLDPVGGYTF
once	TRBD1	TRBV6-5	TRBJ2-7	TGTGCCAGCAGTTATCCCGGACAGGGGGCGAGGGAGCAGTACTTC	CASSYPGQGAREQYF
NA	NA	TRBV19	TRBJ1-2	TGTGCCAGTAGTCGAATCCTGGGGGTGCCCACCCTCTATGGCTACACCTTC	CASSRILGVPTLYGYTF
NA	NA	TRBV5-8	TRBJ1-1	TGTGCCAGCAGCTTGGGTGGACATATGAACACTGAAGCTTTCTTT	CASSLGGHMNTEAFF
NA	TRBD1	TRBV2	TRBJ2-6	TGTGCCAGCAGCGAACCGGGACAGGACTACTCTGGGGCCAACGTCCTGACTTTC	CASSEPGQDYSGANVLTF
NA	TRBD1	TRBV10-2	TRBJ2-3	TGCGCCAGCGGGGACAGGGGATTAACAGATACGCAGTATTTT	CASGDRGLTDTQYF
NA	NA	TRBV5-1	TRBJ1-2	TGCGCCAGCAGCTTGCGGGTGCCCCCCTCTATTTATGGCTACACCTTC	CASSLRVPPSIYGYTF
once	NA	TRBV4-1	TRBJ1-1	TGCGCCAGCAGCCAAGAAGAGGGTAGGACCACTGAAGCTTTCTTT	CASSQEEGRTTEAFF
few	TRBD1	TRBV30	TRBJ1-1	TGTGCCTGTGCCGGGACAGGGAGGGCTGAAGCTTTCTTT	CACAGTGRAEAFF
NA	NA	TRBV7-9	TRBJ1-2	TGTGCCAGCAGCTCAACAGAGGGGGGCTACACCTTC	CASSSTEGGYTF
NA	NA	TRBV7-3	TRBJ2-5	TGTGCCAGCAGCTTAGCACACCGGGAGACCCAGTACTTC	CASSLAHRETQYF
NA	TRBD2	TRBV19	TRBJ2-7	TGTGCCAGTAAGGTTACCGTGGGTTCCGGGACTAGGGGCTCCTACGAGCAGTACTTC	CASKVTVGSGTRGSYEQYF
NA	NA	TRBV25-1	TRBJ1-4	TGTGCCAGCAGTAAACAGGTTAATGAAAAACTGTTTTTT	CASSKQVNEKLFF
once	NA	TRBV6-1	TRBJ2-1	TGTGCCAGCAGCCCAGGGAGACCAGGCCCTGAGCAGTTCTTC	CASSPGRPGPEQFF
NA	NA	TRBV11-2	TRBJ1-4	TGTGCCAGCAGCTTTAGGGTAACTAATGAAAAACTGTTTTTT	CASSFRVTNEKLFF
NA	TRBD2	TRBV4-2	TRBJ2-2	TGTGCCAGCAGACCCTTACTAGCGGGAGTAAAAACCGGGGAGCTGTTTTTT	CASRPLLAGVKTGELFF
NA	NA	TRBV4-2	TRBJ2-3	TGTGCCAGCAGCCAAGATAGGGCGACACAGTATTTT	CASSQDRATQYF
NA	NA	TRBV4-1	TRBJ2-1	TGCGCCAGCAGCCAAGCGAGCGCGGGCCCCTACAATGAGCAGTTCTTC	CASSQASAGPYNEQFF
NA	NA	TRBV6-1	TRBJ2-3	TGTGCCAGCAGAGGGGGTCTTAGCACAGATACGCAGTATTTT	CASRGGLSTDTQYF
NA	NA	TRBV27	TRBJ1-1	TGTGCCAGCAGTTTTAGGGGTCGGGACGAAGCTTTCTTT	CASSFRGRDEAFF
NA	NA	TRBV27	TRBJ1-5	TGTGCCAGCAGTTTCGAGGGGGAGGGCAATCAGCCCCAGCATTTT	CASSFEGEGNQPQHF
NA	NA	TRBV11-1	TRBJ2-2	TGTGCCAGCAGCTCCTTAGGGAACACCGGGGAGCTGTTTTTT	CASSSLGNTGELFF
NA	TRBD1	TRBV6-6	TRBJ2-7	TGTGCCAGCCGCTGGGGGGACAGGACCAACGAGCAGTACTTC	CASRWGDRTNEQYF
NA	TRBD1	TRBV10-3	TRBJ2-3	TGTGCCATCAGTGAAAGGACAGGGGGCGCAGATACGCAGTATTTT	CAISERTGGADTQYF
NA	NA	TRBV6-5	TRBJ2-7	TGTGCCAGCAGTTTAAATGGGAGAATATCCTACGAGCAGTACTTC	CASSLNGRISYEQYF